This passage covers 14 T cell receptor beta chains from one sample sequenced in a study of blood T cell repertoires in COVID-19. Clones were read by immunoSEQ multiplex PCR, and TCRdb kept only the in-frame ones, dropping some. The table includes 150,000 to 200,000 clones, 84% detected once. Sequenced material: peripheral blood. All receptors come from a woman aged 70-85 years with COVID-19, enrolled during active disease.

This clone has a handful of counts. CDR3 in amino acids: CASSLGGESNTEAFF. CDR3 DNA: TGTGCCAGCAGCTTAGGGGGAGAATCGAACACTGAAGCTTTCTTT. The chain has TRBV11-3 and TRBJ1-1; D gene ambiguous. In germline, CDR1 is SGHNT, CDR2 YENEEA. Trimming left V 1 base short and J 1 base short, with 10 bases between. The CDR3 consists of 15 residues. Looking up the rest from reference TRBV11-3 and TRBJ1-1 gives the full variable domain: EAGVVQSPRYKIIEKKQPVAFWCNPISGHNTLYWYLQNLGQGPELLIRYENEEAVDDSQLPKDRFSAERLKGVDSTLKIQPAELGDSAVYLCASSLGGESNTEAFFGQGTRLTVV.

V usage is TRBV27 and J usage is TRBJ2-5; TRBD1 matches 8 bases. CDR3 size: 15 residues. V lost 5 bases to trimming and J lost 1 base; unmatched junction nucleotides: 6. Germline V gives CDR1 MNHEY, CDR2 SMNVEV (reference sequence). The CDR3 bases are TGTGCCAGCAGTACTACCGGGACAGGCCAAGAGACCCAGTACTTC. Residues: CASSTTGTGQETQYF.

The chain combines TRBV24-1 with TRBJ2-7; weak D call: TRBD2 (5 bases). This CDR3 is built from 14 residues. The V gene's germline CDR1 is KGHDR and CDR2 SFDVKD. The germline V and J ends were trimmed by 4 bases and 3 bases, with 12 bases remaining between them. CDR3: CATSDPKTSYEQYF. For the CDR3, the DNA is TGTGCCACCAGTGACCCAAAAACTAGCTACGAGCAGTACTTC.

The genes are TRBV5-4 and TRBJ2-1; the D gene is possibly TRBD2 (5 bases). V was clipped by 5 bases and J by 5 bases, with 11 bases between them. The CDR3 has 13 amino acids. CDR1 and CDR2 from the germline V gene are SGHNT and YYREEE (reference sequence). Here the CDR3 reads CASSPSYNNEQFF. CDR3 nucleotide sequence: TGTGCCAGCAGTCCTAGCTATAACAATGAGCAGTTCTTC.

The genes are TRBV6-5 and TRBJ2-5, with 9 nucleotides matching TRBD1. The CDR3 is 14 amino acids. Trimming took 7 bases from V and 2 from J; bases not matched to a gene: 5. Germline assignment: CDR1 MNHEY and CDR2 SVGAGI. The CDR3 loop reads CASTFGQGQETQYF. CDR3 DNA: TGTGCCAGCACCTTCGGACAGGGGCAAGAGACCCAGTACTTC.

This clone was found once. This sequence joins TRBV28 and TRBJ1-2, with unresolved D. CDR3 length equals 11 residues. Germline V gene lookup returns CDR1 MDHEN and CDR2 SYDVKM. V was pared by 6 bases and J by 8 bases, with 10 bases between. The CDR3 region is CASRFERGYTF. The CDR3 DNA reads TGTGCCAGCAGATTCGAGCGCGGCTACACCTTC.

This sequence joins TRBV11-2 and TRBJ1-2; 10 bases align to TRBD1. The germline CDR1 and CDR2 sequences are SGHAT and FQNNGV. The CDR3 extends over 14 amino acids. Germline trimming cut 6 bases from V and 9 bases from J; bases unmatched to any gene: 10. The CDR3 reads CASSGTGVLGSYTF. CDR3 DNA sequence: TGTGCCAGCAGTGGGACAGGGGTTCTCGGGAGCTACACCTTC. The variable domain in full, with the rest retrieved from reference TRBV11-2 and TRBJ1-2, is EAGVAQSPRYKIIEKRQSVAFWCNPISGHATLYWYQQILGQGPKLLIQFQNNGVVDDSQLPKDRFSAERLKGVDSTLKIQPAKLEDSAVYLCASSGTGVLGSYTFGSGTRLTVV.

The chain recombines TRBV15 with TRBJ1-2; possible D gene TRBD1, 6 bases. The V gene lost 5 bases and the J gene lost 8 bases, with 12 bases spanning the gap. CDR1 and CDR2 from the germline V gene are LNHNV and YYDKDF (reference sequence). This CDR3 has 12 amino acids. This chain's CDR3 is CATSPGVVGYTF. CDR3 bases: TGTGCCACCAGCCCAGGGGTGGTCGGCTACACCTTC.

The rearrangement uses TRBV15 and TRBJ2-1, with 8 bases identical to TRBD2. V lost 1 base to trimming and J lost 9 bases; unmatched junction nucleotides: 11. The CDR3 covers 16 residues. Germline V CDR1 and CDR2: LNHNV, YYDKDF (reference sequence). The CDR3 reads CATSRGTRREEPEQFF. The CDR3 nucleotides are TGTGCCACCAGCAGAGGGACGAGGCGGGAGGAGCCTGAGCAGTTCTTC.

This chain joins TRBV4-1 and TRBJ2-5, with D hard to call. Germline lookup yields CDR1 MGHRA and CDR2 YSYEKL. CDR3 length: 12 amino acids. Trimming removed 0 bases at V and 7 bases at J, with 6 bases between. The CDR3 bases are TGCGCCAGCAGCCAAGATTACGGGACCCAGTACTTC. Amino acids: CASSQDYGTQYF.

The CDR3 region is CASSTSGQGFNEQFF. For the CDR3, the DNA is TGTGCCAGCAGCACTTCGGGACAGGGTTTCAATGAGCAGTTCTTC. V is TRBV5-6 and J is TRBJ2-1, with 9 positions matching TRBD1. J was trimmed by 6 bases and V by 4 bases; bases with no gene match: 8. The germline CDR1 and CDR2 sequences are SGHDT and YYEEEE. The CDR3 contains 15 residues.

This clone was seen a few times. The chain links TRBV30 to TRBJ1-1; 11 positions agree with TRBD1. V was pared by 5 bases and J by 6 bases, with 14 bases of the junction left unmatched. Germline CDR1 GTSNPN, CDR2 SVGIG (reference sequence). The CDR3 is made up of 16 amino acids. CDR3 loop: CAWYRDRGERSAEAFF. Here the CDR3 DNA reads TGTGCCTGGTACCGGGACAGGGGGGAGAGAAGCGCTGAAGCTTTCTTT.

The table lists this clone with a few counts. The chain joins TRBV18 to TRBJ1-6, with D unclear. This CDR3 has 13 amino acids. Trimming took off 2 bases at V and 6 bases at J, with 5 bases between the two ends. Per germline, CDR1 KGHSH and CDR2 LQKENI. The DNA for the CDR3 is TGTGCCAGCTCACCAGGGCGTAATTCACCCCTCCACTTT. Its protein is CASSPGRNSPLHF.

The chain joins TRBV7-2 to TRBJ2-2; 7 bases line up with TRBD2. The germline CDR1 and CDR2 sequences are SGHTA and FQGNSA. CDR3 length equals 17 residues. V shed 4 bases, J shed 2 bases, and the junction held 10 bases outside the gene matches. The chain's CDR3 is CASSSRPAGLNTGELFF. CDR3 nucleotide sequence: TGTGCCAGCAGCTCGAGACCAGCGGGACTAAACACCGGGGAGCTGTTTTTT.